Following are 28 T cell receptor beta chains from one sample sequenced in a study of beta chain features in type 1 diabetes. Expressed TCRB transcripts were sequenced, since all the RNA that had been isolated was reverse transcribed. The data were produced by immunoSEQ multiplex PCR, yet TCRdb's version contains in-frame clones alone and is incomplete. The sample includes 250,000 to 400,000 clones, less than 15% of them seen just once. Input material: central memory CD4+ T cells from blood. The receptors shown here come from a young man in good health.

This clone was seen a handful of times. This CDR3 is also generated by other DNA sequences in the sample. The J gene is TRBJ1-5, the V gene TRBV5-1; no clear D. Trimming removed 0 bases at V and 3 bases at J, with 7 bases between. The CDR3 is made up of 14 amino acids. Germline V gene sequence: CDR1 SGHRS, CDR2 YFSETQ. Written as DNA, the CDR3 is TGCGCCAGCAGCTTGGGCGGACTCAATCAGCCCCAGCATTTT. This translates into CASSLGGLNQPQHF.

This chain uses TRBV5-4 with TRBJ1-5; D is unclear. Trimming shortened V by 2 bases and J by 8 bases, and 20 bases separated the two germline ends. Germline V lookup: CDR1 SGHNT, CDR2 YYREEE (reference sequence). The CDR3 extends over 16 amino acids. This CDR3 reads CASSLRPRAPDKPQHF. CDR3 in DNA: TGTGCCAGCAGCTTACGCCCCCGGGCCCCTGACAAGCCCCAGCATTTT.

This clone was counted ten times or more. The chain has TRBV7-9 and TRBJ2-3; TRBD2 agrees at 12 bases. V lost 4 bases to trimming and J lost 1 base; unmatched junction nucleotides: 12. Germline CDR1 reads SEHNR; CDR2 reads FQNEAQ (reference sequence). The CDR3 length is 19 residues. CDR3: CASSSYRLAGARRTDTQYF. The CDR3 DNA follows: TGTGCCAGCAGCTCGTATCGACTAGCGGGGGCCCGGCGCACAGATACGCAGTATTTT.

The chain carries TRBV6-6 and TRBJ1-1, with D possibly matching TRBD1 (5 bases). The CDR3 is 11 residues long. V shed 8 bases and J shed 4 bases, with 8 bases lying between them. CDR1 and CDR2 from the germline V gene are MNHNY and SVGAGI (reference sequence). CDR3 residues: CASGTFTEAFF. The CDR3 bases are TGTGCCAGCGGGACCTTCACTGAAGCTTTCTTT.

This clone appeared a few times. At the DNA level, this CDR3 is encoded by other sequences in the same sample as well. The chain joins TRBV27 to TRBJ2-5; D is perhaps TRBD2 (6 bases). The germline V gene encodes CDR1 MNHEY and CDR2 SMNVEV (reference sequence). Trimming took off 2 bases at V and 2 bases at J, with 12 bases between the two ends. The CDR3 extends over 15 amino acids. CDR3 region: CASSLSPGGQETQYF. For the CDR3, the DNA is TGTGCCAGCAGTTTAAGCCCCGGAGGGCAAGAGACCCAGTACTTC.

This chain joins TRBV6-5 and TRBJ2-1; TRBD2 matches 14 bases. The CDR3 consists of 15 residues. The V gene end was trimmed by 6 bases and the J gene end by 8 bases; junction bases not matched to a gene: 6. From germline, CDR1 is MNHEY and CDR2 SVGAGI. The CDR3 bases are TGTGCCAGCAGCGGGACTAGCGGGGGACAATATGAGCAGTTCTTC. It encodes CASSGTSGGQYEQFF.

This clone has just a few counts. The gene calls are TRBV11-2 and TRBJ2-5; D ambiguous. Trimming removed 1 base at V and 4 bases at J, with 13 bases between. CDR3 length equals 15 residues. From germline, CDR1 is SGHAT and CDR2 FQNNGV. CDR3 protein: CASSLGQYPTETQYF. Here the CDR3 DNA reads TGTGCCAGCAGCTTAGGACAATACCCCACAGAGACCCAGTACTTC.

The table lists this clone with a few counts. J is TRBJ2-4 and V is TRBV7-8; D is unresolved. CDR3 length: 14 amino acids. The germline V gene has CDR1 SGHVS and CDR2 FQNEAQ. V shed 1 base and J shed 0 bases, with 4 bases lying between them. CDR3 DNA: TGTGCCAGCAGCTTAGAGAGAGCCAAAAACATTCAGTACTTC. The encoded protein is CASSLERAKNIQYF.

This clone has just a few counts. The gene calls are TRBV6-5 and TRBJ2-3, with a weak D call TRBD2 (5 bases). The germline V and J ends were trimmed by 4 bases and 1 base, with 9 bases remaining between them. Per the germline V gene, CDR1 is MNHEY and CDR2 is SVGAGI. There are 14 residues in the CDR3. The CDR3 sequence: CASSSAGRTDTQYF. CDR3 coding DNA: TGTGCCAGCAGTTCCGCGGGCCGCACAGATACGCAGTATTTT.

This clone has a count of ten or more. Other DNA variants within this sample encode the same CDR3. The J gene is TRBJ2-3, the V gene TRBV6-1; no reliable D call. Germline V gene lookup returns CDR1 MNHNS and CDR2 SASEGT. With 2 bases removed from V and 3 bases from J, the gap between germline ends came to 9 bases. The CDR3 spans 14 residues. CDR3 in DNA: TGTGCCAGCAGTGAAAGGGCGAGAACAGATACGCAGTATTTT. Protein product: CASSERARTDTQYF.

The chain links TRBV23-1 to TRBJ2-5; D is tentatively TRBD1 or TRBD2 (5 bases each). TRBV23-1 counts as an open reading frame of uncertain function. CDR3 length equals 14 residues. V gave up 6 bases and J gave up 5 bases, with 16 bases separating them. CDR3 coding DNA: TGCGCCAGCAGCCAAGGCTTGGGGGTGGAGACCCAGTACTTC. Translating gives CASSQGLGVETQYF.

The gene calls are TRBV28 and TRBJ1-2, with TRBD1 matching over 9 bases. The CDR3 is 13 residues long. Germline lookup yields CDR1 MDHEN and CDR2 SYDVKM. V lost 7 bases to trimming and J lost 4 bases; unmatched junction nucleotides: 4. The CDR3 coding sequence is TGTGCCAGCACAATGGGACAGGGCTATGGCTACACCTTC. It translates to CASTMGQGYGYTF.

The V gene is TRBV30, the J gene TRBJ2-5; no clear D. V lost 5 bases, J lost 4 bases, and 14 bases lay in between. From germline, CDR1 is GTSNPN and CDR2 SVGIG (reference sequence). This CDR3 has 13 residues. The CDR3 DNA follows: TGTGCCTGGGAAATCAATATCGGAGAGACCCAGTACTTC. Protein sequence: CAWEINIGETQYF.

V and J are TRBV5-5 and TRBJ1-1, with D unclear. V gave up 1 base and J gave up 1 base, with 11 bases separating them. The CDR3 totals 15 residues. In germline, CDR1 is SGHKS, CDR2 YYEKEE (reference sequence). The DNA for the CDR3 is TGTGCCAGCAGCTTGTTATCCGGAACGAACACTGAAGCTTTCTTT. Translation gives CASSLLSGTNTEAFF.

This clone was counted at least ten times. V is TRBV7-2 and J is TRBJ1-1; no reliable D call. The V end was cut by 3 bases, the J end by 4 bases, with 15 bases between. From germline, CDR1 is SGHTA and CDR2 FQGNSA. There are 15 residues in the CDR3. The CDR3 loop reads CASSLAGLTGTEAFF. The CDR3 DNA reads TGTGCCAGCAGCTTGGCGGGCCTAACGGGCACTGAAGCTTTCTTT.

The genes are TRBV29-1 and TRBJ1-2; D might be TRBD1 (5 bases). Germline lookup yields CDR1 SQVTM and CDR2 ANQGSEA. V was trimmed by 3 bases and J by 8 bases, leaving 16 bases between them. CDR3 length equals 13 residues. CDR3 coding DNA: TGCAGCGTTGACATTATCGGCAGGGACGGCTACACCTTC. It codes for CSVDIIGRDGYTF.

This clone appeared many times. The rearrangement links TRBV7-9 to TRBJ2-7; D unclear. V was trimmed by 5 bases and J by 5 bases, leaving 4 bases between them. The CDR3 loop spans 10 amino acids. From germline, CDR1 is SEHNR and CDR2 FQNEAQ (reference sequence). As DNA, the CDR3 is TGTGCCAGCAGCACCCACGAGCAGTACGTC. This sequence encodes CASSTHEQYV.

This clone was seen only a few times. This rearrangement joins TRBV23-1 to TRBJ1-1, with D maybe TRBD1 (6 bases). TRBV23-1 belongs to the ORF category, with a function that is uncertain. The CDR3 length is 17 residues. V lost 4 bases and J lost 2, with 20 bases in between. The CDR3 is CASSRRSGRGANTEAFF. The DNA for the CDR3 is TGCGCCAGCAGTCGTCGAAGTGGGCGGGGGGCCAACACTGAAGCTTTCTTT.

The V gene is TRBV4-1, the J gene TRBJ2-1; 7 nucleotides agree with TRBD2. Germline trimming cut 3 bases from V and 6 bases from J; bases unmatched to any gene: 5. The V gene's germline CDR1 is MGHRA and CDR2 YSYEKL. The CDR3 consists of 14 residues. The CDR3 DNA sequence: TGCGCCAGCAGCCAGCCCGGGAGGAGCAATGAGCAGTTCTTC. This translates into CASSQPGRSNEQFF.

The chain uses TRBV6-5 and TRBJ2-1; 9 bases fit TRBD1. Germline V gives CDR1 MNHEY, CDR2 SVGAGI. The CDR3 is 14 residues long. V lost 6 bases, J lost 2 bases, and 2 bases stayed unmatched. CDR3 region: CASRQGAAYNEQFF. CDR3 DNA: TGTGCCAGCAGACAGGGGGCTGCCTACAATGAGCAGTTCTTC.

This clone turned up a few times. The CDR3: CASSSQWRETQYF. The CDR3 coding sequence is TGTGCCAGCAGCTCCCAGTGGAGGGAGACCCAGTACTTC. V usage is TRBV7-2 and J usage is TRBJ2-5; D may be TRBD2 (5 bases). Germline V gene data show CDR1 as SGHTA and CDR2 as FQGNSA. This CDR3 comprises 13 residues. V lost 4 bases to trimming and J lost 5 bases, with 11 bases between them.

This clone was detected once. The chain uses TRBV6-1 and TRBJ1-5; no firm D call. CDR1 is MNHNS, CDR2 SASEGT, per germline. V lost 3 bases and J lost 1, with 7 bases in between. The CDR3 is made up of 14 amino acids. As DNA, the CDR3 is TGTGCCAGCAGTGAGAGACGGAGCAATCAGCCCCAGCATTTT. It translates to CASSERRSNQPQHF.

The rearrangement links TRBV19 to TRBJ1-5; 8 bases align to TRBD1. The ends lost 10 bases at V and 7 bases at J; junction bases unmatched: 9. This CDR3 spans 13 amino acids. The germline V gene encodes CDR1 LNHDA and CDR2 SQIVND (reference sequence). The CDR3 coding sequence is TGTGCCACCTCCGACAGGGGAGAACAGCCCCAGCATTTT. Translation gives CATSDRGEQPQHF.

This clone was seen a few times. The chain combines TRBV19 with TRBJ2-2; D is ambiguous. The germline V gene encodes CDR1 LNHDA and CDR2 SQIVND (reference sequence). The CDR3 extends over 14 amino acids. V gave up 2 bases and J gave up 1 base, with 5 bases separating them. CDR3 protein: CASSILGNTGELFF. The DNA of the CDR3 is TGTGCCAGTAGTATATTGGGGAACACCGGGGAGCTGTTTTTT.

There are many counts of this clone. The gene calls are TRBV7-9 and TRBJ2-1; 7 bases fit TRBD2. Germline assignment: CDR1 SEHNR and CDR2 FQNEAQ (reference sequence). The junction had 14 bases not matched to a gene; V was cut back by 7 bases and J by 2 bases. The CDR3 sequence is 17 residues long. The CDR3 region has the DNA TGTGCCAGCAACCCAAAGAGAAGGCTAGCGGCCTACAATGAGCAGTTCTTC. Amino acids: CASNPKRRLAAYNEQFF. Full variable domain (outside the CDR3, taken from reference TRBV7-9 and TRBJ2-1): DTGVSQNPRHKITKRGQNVTFRCDPISEHNRLYWYRQTLGQGPEFLTYFQNEAQLEKSRLLSDRFSAERPKGSFSTLEIQRTEQGDSAMYLCASNPKRRLAAYNEQFFGPGTRLTVL.

In its sample, this clone was seen many times. This chain links TRBV19 with TRBJ2-5; 8 bases fit TRBD1. The CDR3 totals 14 residues. V gave up 9 bases and J gave up 2 bases; unmatched junction bases: 8. Germline loops: CDR1 LNHDA, CDR2 SQIVND (reference sequence). CDR3 in DNA: TGTGCCAGCAAAGACAGGGGTAGACAAGAGACCCAGTACTTC. It translates to CASKDRGRQETQYF. The full variable domain, rest sourced from reference TRBV19 and TRBJ2-5, is DGGITQSPKYLFRKEGQNVTLSCEQNLNHDAMYWYRQDPGQGLRLIYYSQIVNDFQKGDIAEGYSVSREKKESFPLTVTSAQKNPTAFYLCASKDRGRQETQYFGPGTRLLVL.

The rearrangement uses TRBV30 and TRBJ1-1, with no clear D. Trimming removed 7 bases at V and 7 bases at J, with 16 bases between. Germline V gene lookup returns CDR1 GTSNPN and CDR2 SVGIG (reference sequence). The CDR3 consists of 12 residues. The CDR3 loop reads CAFTVLLDEAFF. CDR3 nucleotide sequence: TGTGCCTTTACCGTGCTTTTGGATGAAGCTTTCTTT. The full variable domain, rest sourced from reference TRBV30 and TRBJ1-1, is SQTIHQWPATLVQPVGSPLSLECTVEGTSNPNLYWYRQAAGRGLQLLFYSVGIGQISSEVPQNLSASRPQDRQFILSSKKLLLSDSGFYLCAFTVLLDEAFFGQGTRLTVV.

This clone was seen a handful of times. The chain joins TRBV28 to TRBJ1-4; TRBD1 might be the D (6 bases). This CDR3 spans 15 amino acids. V lost 3 bases to trimming and J lost 9 bases, with 17 bases between them. Per the germline V gene, CDR1 is MDHEN and CDR2 is SYDVKM. CDR3 sequence: CASSLTGAGKQKLFF. The DNA for the CDR3 is TGTGCCAGCAGTTTGACGGGGGCGGGAAAACAAAAACTGTTTTTT.